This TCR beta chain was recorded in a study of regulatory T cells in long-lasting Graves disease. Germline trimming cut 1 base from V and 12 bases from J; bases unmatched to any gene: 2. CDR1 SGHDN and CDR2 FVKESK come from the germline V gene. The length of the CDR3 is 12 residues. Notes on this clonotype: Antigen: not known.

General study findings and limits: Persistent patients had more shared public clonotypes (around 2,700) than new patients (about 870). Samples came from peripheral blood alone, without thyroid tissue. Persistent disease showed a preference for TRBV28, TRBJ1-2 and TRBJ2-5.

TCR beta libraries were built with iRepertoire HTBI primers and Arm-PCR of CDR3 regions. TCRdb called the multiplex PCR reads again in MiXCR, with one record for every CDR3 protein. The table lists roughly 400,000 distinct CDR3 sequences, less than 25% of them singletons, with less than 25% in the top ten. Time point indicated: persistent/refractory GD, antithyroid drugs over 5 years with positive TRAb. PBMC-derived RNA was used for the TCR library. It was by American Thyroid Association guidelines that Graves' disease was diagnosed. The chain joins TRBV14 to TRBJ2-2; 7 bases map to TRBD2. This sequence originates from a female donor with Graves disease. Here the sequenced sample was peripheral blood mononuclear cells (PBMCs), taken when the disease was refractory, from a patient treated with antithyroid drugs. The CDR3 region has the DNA TGTGCCAGCAGCCAAGGGACTAGTAAGCTGTTTTTT. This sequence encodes CASSQGTSKLFF.